One and the same sample provided the 18 T cell receptor beta chains below, sequenced in a study of blood T cell repertoires in COVID-19. Some clones are missing from TCRdb's copy, which holds only in-frame ones; the method was immunoSEQ multiplex PCR. The sample records some 130,000 clones, approximately 83% being singletons. The sequenced material came from peripheral blood. All receptors come from a woman in her fifties or sixties with acute or convalescent COVID-19.

The chain has TRBV4-1 and TRBJ1-2, with 8 bases identical to TRBD1. Germline-derived CDR1 and CDR2 are MGHRA and YSYEKL. The J segment lost 8 bases and the V segment lost 0 bases, leaving 8 bases of the junction unmatched. CDR3 length equals 15 residues. CDR3: CASSQDLRGHRGYTF. CDR3 bases: TGCGCCAGCAGCCAAGATCTCAGGGGGCATCGCGGCTACACCTTC.

The chain recombines TRBV29-1 with TRBJ2-2; D possibly corresponds to TRBD1 (6 bases). CDR1 and CDR2 from the germline V gene are SQVTM and ANQGSEA. The CDR3 is made up of 14 amino acids. Trimming stripped 6 bases from V and 7 bases from J, with 18 bases between. CDR3 bases: TGCAGCGTAGCCGGGACAATTATCAGCGGGGAGCTGTTTTTT. As protein: CSVAGTIISGELFF.

The chain has TRBV30 and TRBJ1-5; the D is unclear. Trimming pared 3 bases from V and 4 bases from J, leaving 7 bases between. The CDR3 totals 12 residues. CDR1 GTSNPN and CDR2 SVGIG come from the germline V gene (reference sequence). The CDR3 protein is CAWSGGNQPQHF. The CDR3 nucleotides are TGTGCCTGGAGCGGCGGGAATCAGCCCCAGCATTTT.

The chain joins TRBV2 to TRBJ2-3, with 7 bases lining up with TRBD2. V lost 3 bases and J lost 5; bases outside the gene matches: 8. CDR1 and CDR2 from the germline V gene are SNHLY and FYNNEI. CDR3 length equals 15 residues. For the CDR3, the DNA is TGTGCCAGCAGTGAGAGCGGGGTAAGCGGAGATACGCAGTATTTT. Protein product: CASSESGVSGDTQYF.

The rearrangement uses TRBV12-3 or TRBV12-4 and TRBJ2-2; D call uncertain. Trimming pared 5 bases from V and 5 bases from J, leaving 6 bases between. CDR3 length equals 12 residues. The CDR3 is CASSGQTGELFF. The DNA for the CDR3 is TGTGCCAGCAGTGGGCAAACCGGGGAGCTGTTTTTT.

CDR3 loop: CSLSGQGYEQFF. The CDR3, as DNA: TGCAGCCTTTCAGGACAGGGTTATGAGCAGTTCTTC. The rearrangement links TRBV29-1 to TRBJ2-1; 8 bases map to TRBD1. Per the germline V gene, CDR1 is SQVTM and CDR2 is ANQGSEA. The V and J ends lost 8 bases and 8 bases, in that order; junction bases with no gene match: 8. The CDR3 totals 12 residues.

The rearrangement joins TRBV12-3 or TRBV12-4 to TRBJ1-5; D possibly corresponds to TRBD1 (5 bases). Trimming took off 4 bases at V and 9 bases at J, with 13 bases between the two ends. The CDR3 totals 13 residues. The DNA of the CDR3 is TGTGCCAGCAGTTCGGGGGGAGAATGGCCCCAGCATTTT. It yields the protein CASSSGGEWPQHF.

The CDR3 loop is CASSQVGGAGEAKNIQYF. Here the CDR3 DNA reads TGTGCCAGCAGCCAAGTAGGTGGGGCGGGGGAAGCCAAAAACATTCAGTACTTC. The chain combines TRBV3-1 (or the pseudogene TRBV3-2) with TRBJ2-4, with 7 bases that match TRBD2. The CDR3 totals 18 residues. CDR1 and CDR2 (germline): LGHDT, YNNKEL (reference sequence). After removal of 1 base from V and 0 bases from J, the junction contained 9 bases not matched to a gene.

The chain has TRBV6-1 and TRBJ2-5, with 9 bases lining up with TRBD1. The V gene end was trimmed by 3 bases and the J gene end by 0 bases; junction bases not matched to a gene: 8. CDR1 is MNHNS and CDR2 is SASEGT in the germline V gene. The CDR3 has 17 residues. This CDR3 is CASSETGQGFYQETQYF. CDR3 nucleotides: TGTGCCAGCAGTGAGACCGGACAGGGGTTCTACCAAGAGACCCAGTACTTC.

This clone occurred a few times. The chain employs TRBV6-5 and TRBJ1-1, with D possibly being TRBD1 (6 bases). Germline CDR1 is MNHEY and CDR2 is SVGAGI. Trimming removed 0 bases at V and 11 bases at J, with 19 bases between. The CDR3 is 15 amino acids. CDR3 DNA sequence: TGTGCCAGCAGTTACTCGCCAATACAGGGACGGAGCGCTTTCTTT. As protein: CASSYSPIQGRSAFF.

This chain links TRBV9 with TRBJ1-1; no firm D call. V lost 2 bases and J 4 bases, leaving 9 bases between the germline ends. CDR3 length: 13 amino acids. Germline-derived CDR1 and CDR2 are SGDLS and YYNGEE. The CDR3 DNA reads TGTGCCAGCAGCGTTACGACGGGCACTGAAGCTTTCTTT. This encodes CASSVTTGTEAFF.

The chain has TRBV29-1 and TRBJ2-1; D call uncertain. Deletions cut 3 bases from V and 7 bases from J, with 13 bases between. The CDR3 extends over 13 amino acids. Germline V gene sequence: CDR1 SQVTM, CDR2 ANQGSEA. CDR3 loop: CSVEARGVNEQFF. CDR3 DNA: TGCAGCGTTGAGGCCAGAGGAGTTAATGAGCAGTTCTTC.

The V call is TRBV29-1, the J call TRBJ2-1; 8 bases agree with TRBD1. The CDR3 length is 16 residues. V was clipped by 2 bases and J by 3 bases; unmatched bases: 9. The germline CDR1 and CDR2 sequences are SQVTM and ANQGSEA. In DNA, the CDR3 is TGCAGCGTTGAACCATTGACAGGGGCGGGCTACAATGAGCAGTTCTTC. Amino acids: CSVEPLTGAGYNEQFF.

The gene calls are TRBV5-1 and TRBJ1-6; no definite D call. The germline CDR1 and CDR2 sequences are SGHRS and YFSETQ. The CDR3 is 15 residues long. V was shortened by 4 bases and J by 7 bases, with 15 bases between the two germline ends. CDR3 nucleotides: TGCGCCAGCAGCCCTAGGGAGATACCGAATTCACCCCTCCACTTT. Encoded protein: CASSPREIPNSPLHF.

The J gene is TRBJ2-1, the V gene TRBV14; 9 bases line up with TRBD1. CDR1 is SGHDN and CDR2 is FVKESK in the germline V gene. The CDR3 spans 16 residues. Germline trimming cut 2 bases from V and 8 bases from J; bases unmatched to any gene: 10. The CDR3 nucleotides are TGTGCCAGCAGCCAACTCGGTCGGGACAGGGACCATGAGCAGTTCTTC. Its translation: CASSQLGRDRDHEQFF.

J is TRBJ2-3 and V is TRBV7-3; 7 bases line up with TRBD2. Unmatched junction bases numbered 2, after V lost 2 bases and J lost 3 bases. The CDR3 runs 14 residues. The germline gives CDR1 SGHTA, CDR2 FQGTGA. The CDR3 protein is CASSLGGETDTQYF. The DNA for the CDR3 is TGTGCCAGCAGCTTAGGGGGGGAGACAGATACGCAGTATTTT. The full variable domain, rest sourced from reference TRBV7-3 and TRBJ2-3, is GAGVSQTPSNKVTEKGKYVELRCDPISGHTALYWYRQSLGQGPEFLIYFQGTGAADDSGLPNDRFFAVRPEGSVSTLKIQRTERGDSAVYLCASSLGGETDTQYFGPGTRLTVL.

The chain employs TRBV2 and TRBJ2-1, with 14 bases aligning to TRBD2. The ends lost 8 bases at V and 7 bases at J; junction bases unmatched: 7. The CDR3 consists of 15 residues. Germline CDR1 and CDR2: SNHLY and FYNNEI. The CDR3 bases are TGTGCCAGCCCGACTAGCGGGGGGGCCATTAATGAGCAGTTCTTC. Its protein product is CASPTSGGAINEQFF.

The chain recombines TRBV18 with TRBJ1-1; D is possibly TRBD1 (5 bases). The CDR3 is 18 residues long. The V end was cut by 3 bases, the J end by 4 bases, with 24 bases between. Germline-derived CDR1 and CDR2 are KGHSH and LQKENI. CDR3 in amino acids: CASSPLKPPGREATEAFF. The CDR3 DNA sequence: TGTGCCAGCTCACCCCTGAAACCCCCGGGCAGGGAAGCCACTGAAGCTTTCTTT.